This T cell receptor beta chain was sequenced in a study of graft-versus-host responses after intestinal transplantation. At the level of the study: Grafts were multivisceral, liver-intestinal, or isolated intestinal. All recipients were given anti-thymocyte globulin induction, and tacrolimus and steroids were then administered for roughly three years. Notes on the study in general: Some GvH clones were seen earlier in gut or blood, suggesting intestinal origin.

Trimming removed 4 bases from V and 16 bases from J; junction bases left unmatched: 21. The V gene's germline CDR1 is WSHSY and CDR2 SAAADI. The length of the CDR3 is 16 residues. In the case of this clone: Its antigen is as yet unknown.

Measured with immunoSEQ multiplex PCR; TCRdb has only the in-frame clones, and not every one. The profile shows 81,000 or so clones, roughly 91% of them singletons. The receptor's source is a human donor who was the organ donor for an intestinal transplant. The chain uses TRBV10-2 and TRBJ2-1, with 8 bases identical to TRBD2. Sample: unstimulated CD8+ T cells sorted from spleen or lymph node cells, taken before transplant. The CDR3 here is CASSGRGAGGPQAGFF. CDR3 nucleotides: TGCGCCAGCAGTGGCCGAGGGGCGGGGGGCCCTCAAGCGGGATTCTTC.